This TCR beta chain emerged from a study of blood T cell repertoires in COVID-19. Study background: PBMCs, B-cell-depleted T cells, or T cells were the source of the cDNA or gDNA that made up the material.

Per the germline V gene, CDR1 is SGDLS and CDR2 is YYNGEE. CDR3 size: 16 residues. The V end was cut by 3 bases, the J end by 2 bases, with 14 bases between. Measured with immunoSEQ multiplex PCR; TCRdb has only the in-frame clones, and not every one. Of 99,000 or so clones in the sample, approximately 91% were seen once. This chain uses TRBV9 with TRBJ2-2; no reliable D call. The sequence came from a human donor in a cohort sampled during active COVID-19. Specimen: peripheral blood. CDR3 bases: TGTGCCAGCAGCGCCGGTTTATATGCAAACACCGGGGAGCTGTTTTTT. Its protein is CASSAGLYANTGELFF.